This TCR beta chain was recorded in a study of EBV T-cell therapy then PD-1 blockade in nasopharyngeal carcinoma. The V gene lost 11 bases and the J gene lost 5 bases, with 10 bases spanning the gap. CDR3 length equals 11 residues. Germline V gives CDR1 SGHVS, CDR2 FQNEAQ. Some clones are missing from TCRdb's copy, which holds only in-frame ones; the method was immunoSEQ multiplex PCR. The table lists about 22,000 clones, about four fifths of them singletons, with roughly 24% in the top ten. A note on this clone: Its cognate antigen is unknown.

The treatment: AdE1-LMPpoly-expanded autologous EBV-specific T-cell therapy followed by anti-PD-1 nivolumab. The chain employs TRBV7-8 and TRBJ2-1; TRBD2 might be the D (6 bases). Here the sequenced sample was CD8+ T cells from blood, taken at day -245 from a patient whose treatment included autologous EBV-specific T cells and nivolumab. The clonotype comes from a man aged 35 to 55 with nasopharyngeal carcinoma. CDR3 sequence reads: CAGGTHNEQFF. CDR3 coding DNA: TGTGCCGGCGGGACCCACAATGAGCAGTTCTTC.